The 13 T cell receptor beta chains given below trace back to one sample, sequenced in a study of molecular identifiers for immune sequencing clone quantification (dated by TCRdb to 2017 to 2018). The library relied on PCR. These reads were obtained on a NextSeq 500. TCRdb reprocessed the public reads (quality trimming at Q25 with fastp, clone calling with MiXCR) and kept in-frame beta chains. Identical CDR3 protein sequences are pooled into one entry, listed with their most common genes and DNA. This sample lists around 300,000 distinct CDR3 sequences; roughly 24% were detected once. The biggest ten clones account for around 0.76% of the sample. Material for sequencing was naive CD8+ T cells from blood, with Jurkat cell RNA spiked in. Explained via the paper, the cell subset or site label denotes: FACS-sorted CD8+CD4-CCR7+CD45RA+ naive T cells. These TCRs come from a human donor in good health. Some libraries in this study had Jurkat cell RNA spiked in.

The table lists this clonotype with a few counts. The CDR3 DNA reads TGTGCCAGCAGCTCCAGGGACAGGGGGGACGAGACCCAGTACTTC. Its protein is CASSSRDRGDETQYF. The chain combines TRBV7-9 with TRBJ2-5; TRBD1 matches at 11 bases. J gave up 5 bases and V 4 bases, and 6 bases lay outside the gene matches. Germline-derived CDR1 and CDR2 are SEHNR and FQNEAQ (reference sequence). The CDR3 runs to 15 residues.

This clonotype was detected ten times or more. CDR3 in amino acids: CASSWTSSRFNEQFF. The DNA of the CDR3 is TGCGCCAGCAGCTGGACATCCTCTAGGTTCAATGAGCAGTTCTTC. The chain carries TRBV5-1 and TRBJ2-1; D is perhaps TRBD1 (5 bases). Germline CDR1 reads SGHRS; CDR2 reads YFSETQ. This CDR3 has 15 amino acids. With 3 bases removed from V and 6 bases from J, the gap between germline ends came to 16 bases. Using reference TRBV5-1 and TRBJ2-1 for the parts outside the CDR3, the full variable domain is KAGVTQTPRYLIKTRGQQVTLSCSPISGHRSVSWYQQTPGQGLQFLFEYFSETQRNKGNFPGRFSGRQFSNSRSEMNVSTLELGDSALYLCASSWTSSRFNEQFFGPGTRLTVL.

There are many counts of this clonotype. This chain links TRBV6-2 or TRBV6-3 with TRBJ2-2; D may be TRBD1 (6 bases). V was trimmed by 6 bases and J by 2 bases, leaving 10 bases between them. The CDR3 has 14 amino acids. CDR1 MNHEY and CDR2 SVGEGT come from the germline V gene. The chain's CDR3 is CASSGQPNTGELFF. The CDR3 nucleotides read TGTGCCAGCAGCGGACAGCCAAACACCGGGGAGCTGTTTTTT.

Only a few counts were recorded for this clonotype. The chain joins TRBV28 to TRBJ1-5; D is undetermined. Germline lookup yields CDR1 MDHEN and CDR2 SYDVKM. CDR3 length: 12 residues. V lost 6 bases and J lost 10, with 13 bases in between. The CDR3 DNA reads TGTGCCAGCAGCCCTGTTAGGGAACCCCAGCATTTT. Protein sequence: CASSPVREPQHF.

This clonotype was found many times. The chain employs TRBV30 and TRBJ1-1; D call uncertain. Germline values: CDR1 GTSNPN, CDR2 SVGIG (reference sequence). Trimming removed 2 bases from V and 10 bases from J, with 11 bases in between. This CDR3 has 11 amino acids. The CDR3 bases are TGTGCCTGGAGTCCGACGGAGGGAGCTTTCTTT. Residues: CAWSPTEGAFF.

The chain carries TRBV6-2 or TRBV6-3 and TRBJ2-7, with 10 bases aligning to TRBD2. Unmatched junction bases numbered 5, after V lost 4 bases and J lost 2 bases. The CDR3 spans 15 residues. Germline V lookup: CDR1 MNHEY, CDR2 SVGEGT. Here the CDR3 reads CASSSSGGITYEQYF. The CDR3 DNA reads TGTGCCAGCAGTTCTAGCGGGGGAATCACCTACGAGCAGTACTTC.

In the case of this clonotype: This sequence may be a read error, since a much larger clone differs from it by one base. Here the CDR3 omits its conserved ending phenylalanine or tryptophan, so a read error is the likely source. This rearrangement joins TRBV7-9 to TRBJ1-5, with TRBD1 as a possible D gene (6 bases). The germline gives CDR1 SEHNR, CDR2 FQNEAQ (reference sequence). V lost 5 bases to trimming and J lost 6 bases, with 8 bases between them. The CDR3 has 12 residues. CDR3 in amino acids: CASSVQGQPQHI. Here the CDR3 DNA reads TGTGCCAGCAGCGTACAGGGTCAGCCCCAGCATATT.

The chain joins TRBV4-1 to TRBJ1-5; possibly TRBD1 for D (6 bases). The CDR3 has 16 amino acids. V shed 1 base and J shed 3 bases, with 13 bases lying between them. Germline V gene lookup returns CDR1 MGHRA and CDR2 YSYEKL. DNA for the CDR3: TGCGCCAGCAGCCAAGGCCCACAGGGAGACAATCAGCCCCAGCATTTT. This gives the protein CASSQGPQGDNQPQHF.

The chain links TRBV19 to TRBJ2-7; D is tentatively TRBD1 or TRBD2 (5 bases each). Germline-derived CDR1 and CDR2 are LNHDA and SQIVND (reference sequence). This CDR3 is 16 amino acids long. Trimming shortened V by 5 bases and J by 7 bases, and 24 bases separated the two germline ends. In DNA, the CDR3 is TGTGCCAGTAGTTCCTGGACCGACGGGGCGAGAGAGGAGCAGTACTTC. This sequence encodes CASSSWTDGAREEQYF.

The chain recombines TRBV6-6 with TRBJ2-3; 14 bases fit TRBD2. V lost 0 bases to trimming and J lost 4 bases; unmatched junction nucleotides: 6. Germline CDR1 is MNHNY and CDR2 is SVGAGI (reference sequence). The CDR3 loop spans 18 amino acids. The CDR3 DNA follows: TGTGCCAGCAGTTACTCCAAGACTAGCGGGGGGGCAGCAGATACGCAGTATTTT. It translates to CASSYSKTSGGAADTQYF.

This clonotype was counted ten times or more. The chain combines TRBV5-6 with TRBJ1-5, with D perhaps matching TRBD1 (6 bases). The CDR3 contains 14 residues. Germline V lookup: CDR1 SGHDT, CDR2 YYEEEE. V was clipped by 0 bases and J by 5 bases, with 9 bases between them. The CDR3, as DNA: TGTGCCAGCAGCTTGGCGGCAGGGGATCAGCCCCAGCATTTT. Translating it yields CASSLAAGDQPQHF.

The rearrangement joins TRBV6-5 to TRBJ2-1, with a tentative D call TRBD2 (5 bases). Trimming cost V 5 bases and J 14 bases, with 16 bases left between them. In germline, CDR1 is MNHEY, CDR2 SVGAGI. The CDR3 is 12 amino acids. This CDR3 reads CASSPDGSGEFF. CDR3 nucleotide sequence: TGTGCCAGCAGTCCCGACGGATCCGGGGAGTTCTTC.

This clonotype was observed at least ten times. The CDR3 is CAWRGGASSYNEQFF. In nucleotides, the CDR3 is TGTGCCTGGAGAGGGGGCGCGAGCTCCTACAATGAGCAGTTCTTC. The chain recombines TRBV30 with TRBJ2-1, with TRBD1 matching 7 bases. This CDR3 comprises 15 residues. CDR1 GTSNPN and CDR2 SVGIG come from the germline V gene (reference sequence). V dropped 3 bases and J dropped 0; count of bases not matched to a gene: 5.